This T cell receptor beta chain appears in the sequencing data of a study of blood T cell repertoires in COVID-19. Looking at the study overall: There were acute and convalescent COVID-19 samples, and they came from the United States, Italy and Spain. Nucleic acid was either cDNA or gDNA, and it came from T cells, B-cell-depleted T cells, or PBMCs.

In the authors' methods: Researchers report that nucleated cell counts were estimated from reference gene primer amplification. Repertoires were generated with immunoSEQ multiplex PCR, while TCRdb's copy carries only in-frame clones and drops some. V and J calls and clone size are given by that table; D and trimming were obtained from the DNA. The data hold about 140,000 clones, with around 90% observed a single time. This CDR3 is built from 13 residues. Trimming left V 6 bases short and J 6 bases short, with 14 bases between. The germline V gene has CDR1 MNHEY and CDR2 SVGAGI. The source is a woman aged 80 or over with acute or convalescent COVID-19. The specimen was peripheral blood. The chain links TRBV6-5 to TRBJ1-1, with D uncertain. The CDR3 nucleotides are TGTGCCAGCAGGCCCCGGGGAAGGGCTGAAGCTTTCTTT. It yields the protein CASRPRGRAEAFF.